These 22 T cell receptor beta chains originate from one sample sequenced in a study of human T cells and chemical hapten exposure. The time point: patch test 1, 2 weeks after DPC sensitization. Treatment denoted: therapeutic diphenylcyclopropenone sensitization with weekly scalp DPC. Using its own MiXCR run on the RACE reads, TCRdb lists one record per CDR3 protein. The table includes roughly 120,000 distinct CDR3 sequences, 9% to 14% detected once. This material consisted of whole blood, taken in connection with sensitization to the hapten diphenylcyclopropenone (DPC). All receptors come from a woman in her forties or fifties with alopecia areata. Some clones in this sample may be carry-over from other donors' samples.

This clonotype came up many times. Here the CDR3 reads CASSVGAGAYTDTQYF. The DNA of the CDR3 is TGTGCCAGCAGCGTAGGAGCGGGGGCCTACACAGATACGCAGTATTTT. The chain couples TRBV9 to TRBJ2-3; 8 positions agree with TRBD2. Germline V CDR1 and CDR2: SGDLS, YYNGEE. This CDR3 has 16 residues. V shed 0 bases and J 2 bases; nucleotides not matched to a gene: 5.

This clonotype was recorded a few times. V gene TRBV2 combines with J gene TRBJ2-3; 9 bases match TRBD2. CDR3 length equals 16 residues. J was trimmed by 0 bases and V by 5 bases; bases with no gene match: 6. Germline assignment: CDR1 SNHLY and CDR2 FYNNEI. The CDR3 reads CASSREGLASTDTQYF. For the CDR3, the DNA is TGTGCCAGCAGTCGCGAAGGACTAGCGAGCACAGATACGCAGTATTTT. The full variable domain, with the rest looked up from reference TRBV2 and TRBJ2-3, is EPEVTQTPSHQVTQMGQEVILRCVPISNHLYFYWYRQILGQKVEFLVSFYNNEISEKSEIFDDQFSVERPDGSNFTLKIRSTKLEDSAMYFCASSREGLASTDTQYFGPGTRLTVL.

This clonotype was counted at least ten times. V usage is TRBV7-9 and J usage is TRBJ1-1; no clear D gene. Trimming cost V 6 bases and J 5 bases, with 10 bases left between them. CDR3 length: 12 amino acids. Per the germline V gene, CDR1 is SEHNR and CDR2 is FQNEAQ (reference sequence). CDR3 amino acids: CASSFTGTEAFF. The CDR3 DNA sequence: TGTGCCAGCAGTTTTACCGGGACTGAAGCTTTCTTT.

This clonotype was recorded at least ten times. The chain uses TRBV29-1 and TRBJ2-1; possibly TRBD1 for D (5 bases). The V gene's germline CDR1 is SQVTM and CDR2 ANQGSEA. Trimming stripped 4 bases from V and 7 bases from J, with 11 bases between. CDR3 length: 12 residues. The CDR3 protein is CSVAGWGNEQFF. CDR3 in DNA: TGCAGCGTTGCAGGGTGGGGTAATGAGCAGTTCTTC.

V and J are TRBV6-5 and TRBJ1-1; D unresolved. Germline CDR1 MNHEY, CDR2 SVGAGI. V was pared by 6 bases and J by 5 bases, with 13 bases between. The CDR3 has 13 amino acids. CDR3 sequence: CASRSARFTEAFF. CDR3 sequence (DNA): TGTGCCAGCAGATCCGCTCGGTTTACTGAAGCTTTCTTT.

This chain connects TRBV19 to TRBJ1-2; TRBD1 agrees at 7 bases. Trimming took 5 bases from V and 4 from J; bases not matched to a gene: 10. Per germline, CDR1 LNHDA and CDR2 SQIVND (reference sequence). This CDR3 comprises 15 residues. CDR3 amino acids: CASSFSGTDPYGYTF. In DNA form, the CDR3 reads TGTGCCAGTAGTTTCTCCGGGACAGATCCCTATGGCTACACCTTC.

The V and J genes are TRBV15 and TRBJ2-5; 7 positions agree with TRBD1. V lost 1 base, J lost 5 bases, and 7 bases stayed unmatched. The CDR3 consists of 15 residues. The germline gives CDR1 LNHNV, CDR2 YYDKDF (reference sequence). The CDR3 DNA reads TGTGCCACCAGCAGAGGACAGGGAGTCGTGGAGACCCAGTACTTC. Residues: CATSRGQGVVETQYF. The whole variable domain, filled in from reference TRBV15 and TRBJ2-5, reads DAMVIQNPRYQVTQFGKPVTLSCSQTLNHNVMYWYQQKSSQAPKLLFHYYDKDFNNEADTPDNFQSRRPNTSFCFLDIRSPGLGDTAMYLCATSRGQGVVETQYFGPGTRLLVL.

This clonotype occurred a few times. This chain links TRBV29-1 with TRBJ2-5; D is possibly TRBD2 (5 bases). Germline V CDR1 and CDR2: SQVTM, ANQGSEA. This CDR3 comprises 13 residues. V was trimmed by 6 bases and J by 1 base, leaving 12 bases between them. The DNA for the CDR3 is TGCAGCGTCTTACTAGGATCCCAAGAGACCCAGTACTTC. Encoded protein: CSVLLGSQETQYF.

CDR3 region: CSARVGGSNTGELFF. The CDR3, as DNA: TGCAGTGCTAGAGTAGGCGGGTCGAACACCGGGGAGCTGTTTTTT. The rearrangement links TRBV20-1 to TRBJ2-2, with D tentatively TRBD2 (5 bases). The germline V gene has CDR1 DFQATT and CDR2 SNEGSKA (reference sequence). The CDR3 runs to 15 residues. V gave up 1 base and J gave up 0 bases, with 9 bases separating them.

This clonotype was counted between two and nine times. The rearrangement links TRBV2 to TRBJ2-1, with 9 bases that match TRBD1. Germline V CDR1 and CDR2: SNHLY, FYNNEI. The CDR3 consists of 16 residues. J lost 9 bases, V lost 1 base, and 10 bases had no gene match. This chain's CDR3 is CASSEGVDRGLSEQFF. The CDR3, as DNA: TGTGCCAGCAGTGAAGGGGTGGACAGGGGATTGAGTGAGCAGTTCTTC.

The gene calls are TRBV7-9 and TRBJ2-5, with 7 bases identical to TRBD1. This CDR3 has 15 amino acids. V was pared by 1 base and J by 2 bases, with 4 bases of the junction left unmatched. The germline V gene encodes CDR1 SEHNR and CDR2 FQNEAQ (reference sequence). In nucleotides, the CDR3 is TGTGCCAGCAGCTTAGTCGACAGGGATCAAGAGACCCAGTACTTC. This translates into CASSLVDRDQETQYF.

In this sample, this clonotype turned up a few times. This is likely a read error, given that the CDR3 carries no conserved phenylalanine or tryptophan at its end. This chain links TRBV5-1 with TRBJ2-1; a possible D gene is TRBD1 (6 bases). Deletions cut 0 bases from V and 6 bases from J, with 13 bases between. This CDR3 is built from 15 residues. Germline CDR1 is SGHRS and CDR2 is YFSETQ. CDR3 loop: CASSLAAGVTNEQFS. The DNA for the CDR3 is TGCGCCAGCAGCTTGGCCGCAGGGGTTACCAATGAGCAGTTCTCC.

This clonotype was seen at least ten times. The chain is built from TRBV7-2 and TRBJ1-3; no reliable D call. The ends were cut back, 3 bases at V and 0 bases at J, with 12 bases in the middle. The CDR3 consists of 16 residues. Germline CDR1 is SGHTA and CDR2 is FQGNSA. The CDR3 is CASSFQPGPSGNTIYF. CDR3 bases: TGTGCCAGCAGCTTTCAGCCAGGACCCTCTGGAAACACCATATATTTT. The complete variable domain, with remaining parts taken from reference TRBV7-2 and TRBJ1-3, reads GAGVSQSPSNKVTEKGKDVELRCDPISGHTALYWYRQSLGQGLEFLIYFQGNSAPDKSGLPSDRFSAERTGGSVSTLTIQRTQQEDSAVYLCASSFQPGPSGNTIYFGEGSWLTVV.

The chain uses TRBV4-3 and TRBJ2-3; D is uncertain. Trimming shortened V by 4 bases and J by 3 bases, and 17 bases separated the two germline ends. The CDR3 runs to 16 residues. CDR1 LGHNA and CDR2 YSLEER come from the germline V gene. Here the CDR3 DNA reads TGCGCCAGCAGCCTCCTGACGGGTTCTGGGACAGATACGCAGTATTTT. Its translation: CASSLLTGSGTDTQYF.

The CDR3 protein is CASSLRRGANTDTQYF. The CDR3 DNA follows: TGTGCCAGCAGCTTGAGGCGGGGCGCAAACACAGATACGCAGTATTTT. V usage is TRBV5-6 and J usage is TRBJ2-3; weak D call: TRBD2 (6 bases). With 1 base removed from V and 2 bases from J, the gap between germline ends came to 14 bases. There are 16 residues in the CDR3. CDR1 is SGHDT, CDR2 YYEEEE, per germline. Using reference TRBV5-6 and TRBJ2-3 for the parts outside the CDR3, the full variable domain is DAGVTQSPTHLIKTRGQQVTLRCSPKSGHDTVSWYQQALGQGPQFIFQYYEEEERQRGNFPDRFSGHQFPNYSSELNVNALLLGDSALYLCASSLRRGANTDTQYFGPGTRLTVL.

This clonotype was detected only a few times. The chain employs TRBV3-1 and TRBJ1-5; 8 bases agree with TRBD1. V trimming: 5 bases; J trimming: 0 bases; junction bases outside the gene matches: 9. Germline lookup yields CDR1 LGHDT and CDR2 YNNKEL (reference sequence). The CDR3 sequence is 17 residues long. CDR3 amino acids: CASSAGQGLYSNQPQHF. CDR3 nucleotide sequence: TGTGCCAGCAGCGCCGGACAGGGTTTGTATAGCAATCAGCCCCAGCATTTT.

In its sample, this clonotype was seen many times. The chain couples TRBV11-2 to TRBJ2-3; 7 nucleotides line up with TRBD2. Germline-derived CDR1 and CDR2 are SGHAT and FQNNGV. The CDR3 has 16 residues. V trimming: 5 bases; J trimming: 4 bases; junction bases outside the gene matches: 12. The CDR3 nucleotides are TGTGCCAGCAGCACAACCTCCGGGACTACCCCAGATACGCAGTATTTT. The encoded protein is CASSTTSGTTPDTQYF.

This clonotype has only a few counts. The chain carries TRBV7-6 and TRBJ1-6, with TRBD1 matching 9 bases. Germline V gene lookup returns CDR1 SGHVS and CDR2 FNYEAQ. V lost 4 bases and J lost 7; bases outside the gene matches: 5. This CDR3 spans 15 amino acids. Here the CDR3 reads CASSSWTGDNSPLHF. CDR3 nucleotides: TGTGCCAGCAGCTCCTGGACAGGGGACAATTCACCCCTCCACTTT.

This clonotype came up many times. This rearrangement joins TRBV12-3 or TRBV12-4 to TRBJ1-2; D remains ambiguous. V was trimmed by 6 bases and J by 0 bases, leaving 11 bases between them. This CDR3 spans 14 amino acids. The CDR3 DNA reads TGTGCCAGCAGCCCAGGACTAACTAACTATGGCTACACCTTC. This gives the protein CASSPGLTNYGYTF.

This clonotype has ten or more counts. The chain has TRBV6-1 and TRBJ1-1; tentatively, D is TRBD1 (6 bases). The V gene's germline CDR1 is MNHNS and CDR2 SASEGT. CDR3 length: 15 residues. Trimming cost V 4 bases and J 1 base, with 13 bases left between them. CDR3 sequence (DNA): TGTGCCAGCAGTGTTTCAGGGGAGAGGAACACTGAAGCTTTCTTT. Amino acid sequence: CASSVSGERNTEAFF.

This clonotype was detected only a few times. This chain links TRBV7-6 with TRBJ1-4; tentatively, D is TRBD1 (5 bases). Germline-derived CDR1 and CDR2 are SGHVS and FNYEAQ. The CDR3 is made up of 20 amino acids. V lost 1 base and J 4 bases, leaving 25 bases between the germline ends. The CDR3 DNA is TGTGCCAGCAGCTTAGGACGTATTGGGGGTCTGGGACGATATAATGAAAAACTGTTTTTT. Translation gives CASSLGRIGGLGRYNEKLFF.

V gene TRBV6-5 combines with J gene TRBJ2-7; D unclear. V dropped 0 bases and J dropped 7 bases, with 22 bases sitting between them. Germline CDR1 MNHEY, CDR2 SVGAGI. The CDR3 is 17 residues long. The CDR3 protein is CASSYSGNWAPYGEQYF. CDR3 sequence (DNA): TGTGCCAGCAGTTACTCTGGGAACTGGGCACCCTATGGTGAGCAGTACTTC.